Listed below are T cell receptor beta chains from one sample, sequenced in a study of T cell changes during pregnancy in multiple sclerosis. Produced via immunoSEQ multiplex PCR; TCRdb's table is partial and in-frame only. The table has about 59,000 clones, around 93% seen once. The specimen was CD4+ T cells from peripheral blood mononuclear cells, collected before pregnancy. These TCRs come from a female donor with multiple sclerosis, enrolled in a pregnancy study. Both conserved end residues are part of each CDR3. The order of the fields is CDR3 DNA, CDR3 protein, V gene, clone size, D gene, J gene. The D gene is left open where the match is weak. Part of the rows lack a size; the others show once, few, many or a class for expanded clones.

cdr3_nt: TGTGCCAGCAGCTTAGTTCTAGCCGGGAGGGAGCAGTACTTC
cdr3_aa: CASSLVLAGREQYF
v_call: TRBV11-3
clone_size: .
d_call: TRBD2
j_call: TRBJ2-7

cdr3_nt: TGTGCCACCAGCAGAGAGGGGGCAGGGTTGAACACTGAAGCTTTCTTT
cdr3_aa: CATSREGAGLNTEAFF
v_call: TRBV15
clone_size: once
d_call: .
j_call: TRBJ1-1

cdr3_nt: TGTGCCAGCAGCTTCTCCCTTAGCAATCAGCCCCAGCATTTT
cdr3_aa: CASSFSLSNQPQHF
v_call: TRBV13
clone_size: .
d_call: .
j_call: TRBJ1-5

cdr3_nt: TGTGCCAGCAGTCTAAGCGGGACGAACACCGGGGAGCTGTTTTTT
cdr3_aa: CASSLSGTNTGELFF
v_call: TRBV6-6
clone_size: .
d_call: TRBD2
j_call: TRBJ2-2

cdr3_nt: TGTGCCAGCAAGGGGGACCTGAACACTGAAGCTTTCTTT
cdr3_aa: CASKGDLNTEAFF
v_call: TRBV2
clone_size: .
d_call: .
j_call: TRBJ1-1

cdr3_nt: TGTGCCAGCAGCTCCAGGCACGGCGCAGTTCACGAGCAGTACTTC
cdr3_aa: CASSSRHGAVHEQYF
v_call: TRBV11-2
clone_size: few
d_call: .
j_call: TRBJ2-7

cdr3_nt: TGCGCCAGCAAATTGGACAGGGACACCGGGGAGCTGTTTTTT
cdr3_aa: CASKLDRDTGELFF
v_call: TRBV10-1
clone_size: .
d_call: TRBD1
j_call: TRBJ2-2

cdr3_nt: TGTGCCAGCAGCTTATCAGGACTAGCGGTAGGGAATGAGCAGTTCTTC
cdr3_aa: CASSLSGLAVGNEQFF
v_call: TRBV7-3
clone_size: .
d_call: TRBD2
j_call: TRBJ2-1

cdr3_nt: TGTGCCAGCAGCCCGACGAACCGGGGTGTGGGCGAGCAGTACTTC
cdr3_aa: CASSPTNRGVGEQYF
v_call: TRBV7-2
clone_size: .
d_call: .
j_call: TRBJ2-7

cdr3_nt: TGTGCCTGGAGTGTATCCCTCGGAAAAGCCGGCAGGTTTAACACTGAAGCTTTCTTT
cdr3_aa: CAWSVSLGKAGRFNTEAFF
v_call: TRBV30
clone_size: .
d_call: .
j_call: TRBJ1-1

cdr3_nt: TGTGCCAGCAGTTACGGACTTGCCTCCTACGAGCAGTACTTC
cdr3_aa: CASSYGLASYEQYF
v_call: TRBV27
clone_size: .
d_call: .
j_call: TRBJ2-7

cdr3_nt: TGTGCCAGCTCACCGGACAGATTAGGCCCTGAAAAACTGTTTTTT
cdr3_aa: CASSPDRLGPEKLFF
v_call: TRBV18
clone_size: .
d_call: .
j_call: TRBJ1-4

cdr3_nt: TGTGCCAGCAGCCAAGATGGGCCGCACGGCGCCAACGTCCTGACTTTC
cdr3_aa: CASSQDGPHGANVLTF
v_call: TRBV14
clone_size: .
d_call: .
j_call: TRBJ2-6

cdr3_nt: TGTGCCAGCAGCTTGGGGGGCGGCACAGATACGCAGTATTTT
cdr3_aa: CASSLGGGTDTQYF
v_call: TRBV5-8
clone_size: .
d_call: .
j_call: TRBJ2-3

cdr3_nt: TGTGCCAGCAGTCAAACAGGGAGTTTGTCCTACGAGCAGTACTTC
cdr3_aa: CASSQTGSLSYEQYF
v_call: TRBV28
clone_size: .
d_call: .
j_call: TRBJ2-7

cdr3_nt: TGTGCCAGCAGCTTGGGTAGGGGGCGTAGGGATGAGCAGTTCTTC
cdr3_aa: CASSLGRGRRDEQFF
v_call: TRBV7-9
clone_size: .
d_call: TRBD1
j_call: TRBJ2-1

cdr3_nt: TGTGCCAGCAGCCCTGGAAAGGACAGGGTCACTAACACTGAAGCTTTCTTT
cdr3_aa: CASSPGKDRVTNTEAFF
v_call: TRBV11-3
clone_size: .
d_call: TRBD1
j_call: TRBJ1-1

cdr3_nt: TGTGCCAGCAAGAGTATCCCTCAGGACAGACAATCCTACGAGCAGTACTTC
cdr3_aa: CASKSIPQDRQSYEQYF
v_call: TRBV28
clone_size: .
d_call: .
j_call: TRBJ2-7

cdr3_nt: TGTGCCAGCAGCTTGGAGACAGGCCGAGCATACGAGCAGTACTTC
cdr3_aa: CASSLETGRAYEQYF
v_call: TRBV7-9
clone_size: .
d_call: .
j_call: TRBJ2-7

cdr3_nt: TGTGCCAGCAGGCCGGCTGAAAGGAGTGAAGCTTTCTTT
cdr3_aa: CASRPAERSEAFF
v_call: TRBV5-4
clone_size: .
d_call: .
j_call: TRBJ1-1

cdr3_nt: TGTGCCTGGAGTGTAGGCAGGGGGATCGGAAACACCATATATTTT
cdr3_aa: CAWSVGRGIGNTIYF
v_call: TRBV30
clone_size: .
d_call: TRBD1
j_call: TRBJ1-3

cdr3_nt: TGTGCCTGGAGTGTACAAGGAGGGTATCAGCCCCAGCATTTT
cdr3_aa: CAWSVQGGYQPQHF
v_call: TRBV30
clone_size: few
d_call: .
j_call: TRBJ1-5

cdr3_nt: TGTGCCAGCAGTAATACAGGGATAAATGAGCAGTTCTTC
cdr3_aa: CASSNTGINEQFF
v_call: TRBV2
clone_size: .
d_call: .
j_call: TRBJ2-1

cdr3_nt: TGTGCCAGCAGCCAAGGAATACTCTCTGGAAACACCATATATTTT
cdr3_aa: CASSQGILSGNTIYF
v_call: TRBV14
clone_size: .
d_call: .
j_call: TRBJ1-3

cdr3_nt: TGTGCCGGTCTAGCGGGCTACAATGAGCAGTTCTTC
cdr3_aa: CAGLAGYNEQFF
v_call: TRBV30
clone_size: .
d_call: TRBD2
j_call: TRBJ2-1

cdr3_nt: TGTGCCAGCAGCTTTGGGACTAGCCCACAGGAGACCCAGTACTTC
cdr3_aa: CASSFGTSPQETQYF
v_call: TRBV7-6
clone_size: .
d_call: TRBD2
j_call: TRBJ2-5